What follows are 19 T cell receptor beta chains derived from one specimen sequenced in a study of cytomegalovirus exposure and HLA in healthy donors. PCR primers comprised 60 Vbeta and 13 Jbeta primers. Measured with immunoSEQ multiplex PCR; TCRdb has only the in-frame clones, and not every one. This table has 85,000 to 120,000 clones, 82% appearing once. The specimen was PBMCs. The receptors originated from a man aged 50-59 years in good health and CMV-seronegative.

The table lists this clone with a count of one. This chain connects TRBV18 to TRBJ1-2, with D hard to call. In germline, CDR1 is KGHSH, CDR2 LQKENI. CDR3 length: 11 residues. V dropped 6 bases and J dropped 6 bases, with 8 bases sitting between them. Here the CDR3 reads CASSSVHGYTF. The CDR3 DNA reads TGTGCCAGCTCGTCGGTCCATGGCTACACCTTC.

CDR3 in DNA: TGTGCCAGCGCACAGGGTTTCAAAGCTTTCTTT. Its translation is CASAQGFKAFF. The rearrangement uses TRBV27 and TRBJ1-1, with D maybe TRBD1 (6 bases). The V gene's germline CDR1 is MNHEY and CDR2 SMNVEV (reference sequence). Trimming shortened V by 8 bases and J by 9 bases, and 13 bases separated the two germline ends. This CDR3 is 11 amino acids long.

The chain carries TRBV25-1 and TRBJ2-3; perhaps TRBD1 as D (6 bases). This CDR3 region has 13 residues. V was clipped by 5 bases and J by 2 bases, with 8 bases between them. Germline assignment: CDR1 MGHDK and CDR2 SYGVNS. Here the CDR3 DNA reads TGTGCCAGCAGTAGGGACAACACAGATACGCAGTATTTT. Translating it yields CASSRDNTDTQYF.

V usage is TRBV19 and J usage is TRBJ2-1; TRBD2 matches at 11 bases. The CDR3 extends over 16 amino acids. Germline CDR1 reads LNHDA; CDR2 reads SQIVND (reference sequence). The J segment lost 4 bases and the V segment lost 3 bases, leaving 5 bases of the junction unmatched. This CDR3 reads CASSIKLAGDYNEQFF. CDR3 nucleotide sequence: TGTGCCAGTAGTATTAAACTAGCGGGGGATTACAATGAGCAGTTCTTC.

The chain carries TRBV2 and TRBJ1-6; D perhaps matches TRBD1 (6 bases). The V end was cut by 3 bases, the J end by 8 bases, with 11 bases between. The CDR3 totals 14 residues. Germline CDR1 reads SNHLY; CDR2 reads FYNNEI. The CDR3 protein is CASSEWTVHSPLHF. The CDR3 DNA sequence: TGTGCCAGCAGTGAGTGGACAGTTCATTCACCCCTCCACTTT.

The chain combines TRBV19 with TRBJ2-3; 7 nucleotides align to TRBD2. The length of the CDR3 is 13 residues. The germline V gene encodes CDR1 LNHDA and CDR2 SQIVND (reference sequence). J gave up 2 bases and V 6 bases, and 2 bases lay outside the gene matches. CDR3 sequence (DNA): TGTGCCAGTAGAACTAGCGCCACAGATACGCAGTATTTT. Its protein product is CASRTSATDTQYF.

This clone was seen more than once but under ten times. This rearrangement joins TRBV10-3 to TRBJ1-3; 8 bases line up with TRBD1. This CDR3 contains 14 residues. Trimming took 5 bases from V and 2 from J; bases not matched to a gene: 2. CDR1 is ENHRY, CDR2 SYGVKD, per germline. The CDR3 DNA reads TGTGCCATCAGTCAACAGGGGGCTGGAAACACCATATATTTT. It codes for CAISQQGAGNTIYF.

The gene calls are TRBV6-1 and TRBJ2-3; 11 positions agree with TRBD2. This CDR3 spans 13 amino acids. In germline, CDR1 is MNHNS, CDR2 SASEGT. V was clipped by 10 bases and J by 2 bases; unmatched bases: 2. CDR3 sequence reads: CATGLAATDTQYF. The CDR3 coding sequence is TGTGCCACGGGACTAGCGGCCACAGATACGCAGTATTTT.

This rearrangement joins TRBV18 to TRBJ1-5, with D possibly TRBD1 on 5 matching bases. Trimming removed 3 bases from V and 5 bases from J, with 11 bases in between. The CDR3 is 14 amino acids. The germline gives CDR1 KGHSH, CDR2 LQKENI. The CDR3 coding sequence is TGTGCCAGCTCACCTGGCAGGGAAGATCAGCCCCAGCATTTT. Translated, it gives CASSPGREDQPQHF. The full variable domain, its missing parts supplied by reference TRBV18 and TRBJ1-5, is NAGVMQNPRHLVRRRGQEARLRCSPMKGHSHVYWYRQLPEEGLKFMVYLQKENIIDESGMPKERFSAEFPKEGPSILRIQQVVRGDSAAYFCASSPGREDQPQHFGDGTRLSIL.

The chain couples TRBV11-2 to TRBJ1-1; D gene ambiguous. V dropped 5 bases and J dropped 1 base, with 14 bases sitting between them. This CDR3 is built from 15 residues. CDR1 and CDR2 (germline): SGHAT, FQNNGV. The CDR3 reads CASSTSQTGNTEAFF. Written as DNA, the CDR3 is TGTGCCAGCAGCACGAGCCAGACTGGGAACACTGAAGCTTTCTTT. Filled out from reference TRBV11-2 and TRBJ1-1, the complete variable domain reads EAGVAQSPRYKIIEKRQSVAFWCNPISGHATLYWYQQILGQGPKLLIQFQNNGVVDDSQLPKDRFSAERLKGVDSTLKIQPAKLEDSAVYLCASSTSQTGNTEAFFGQGTRLTVV.

The chain couples TRBV5-8 to TRBJ2-7; the D gene is possibly TRBD1 (5 bases). CDR3 size: 13 residues. CDR1 and CDR2 (germline): SGHTS, YDEGEE. The V end lost 1 base, the J end lost 5 bases, and 10 bases lay between the germline ends. For the CDR3, the DNA is TGTGCCAGCAGCTTGTTTCAGGGTCACGAGCAGTACTTC. This sequence encodes CASSLFQGHEQYF.

This clone appeared a single time. This rearrangement joins TRBV7-8 to TRBJ2-2, with TRBD2 identical over 10 bases. CDR3 length: 15 residues. Unmatched junction bases numbered 7, after V lost 6 bases and J lost 6 bases. Germline V CDR1 and CDR2: SGHVS, FQNEAQ. Here the CDR3 reads CASRPSGGASGELFF. In nucleotides, the CDR3 is TGTGCCAGCAGACCCAGCGGGGGGGCCTCCGGGGAGCTGTTTTTT.

The sample holds a few counts of this clone. The rearrangement uses TRBV19 and TRBJ1-1; D gene unclear. In germline, CDR1 is LNHDA, CDR2 SQIVND (reference sequence). V lost 5 bases to trimming and J lost 3 bases, with 4 bases between them. The CDR3 has 11 amino acids. Here the CDR3 DNA reads TGTGCCAGTAGTCCTGACACTGAAGCTTTCTTT. Translation: CASSPDTEAFF.

The chain carries TRBV5-1 and TRBJ2-2; D might be TRBD1 (6 bases). Between the trimmed V and J ends, which lost 0 bases and 3 bases, there was a span of 9 bases. The CDR3 is 15 amino acids. In germline, CDR1 is SGHRS, CDR2 YFSETQ. The DNA for the CDR3 is TGCGCCAGCAGCTTGGTAGCAGGGGACACCGGGGAGCTGTTTTTT. Translation gives CASSLVAGDTGELFF.

This chain links TRBV18 with TRBJ1-4; D gene uncertain. CDR1 is KGHSH and CDR2 is LQKENI in the germline V gene. The CDR3 runs to 14 residues. Trimming took off 0 bases at V and 11 bases at J, with 13 bases between the two ends. The CDR3 loop is CASSPPTPGEKLFF. The CDR3 coding sequence is TGTGCCAGCTCACCACCGACACCTGGGGAGAAACTGTTTTTT.

The chain couples TRBV7-2 to TRBJ1-1; 8 bases map to TRBD1. The length of the CDR3 is 18 residues. CDR1 SGHTA and CDR2 FQGNSA come from the germline V gene. Trimming removed 5 bases from V and 0 bases from J; junction bases left unmatched: 14. Here the CDR3 DNA reads TGTGCCAGCAGCCCCACCCTAGGCGGGACAGGAATGAACACTGAAGCTTTCTTT. Protein product: CASSPTLGGTGMNTEAFF.

The rearrangement joins TRBV27 to TRBJ1-6; no clear D. The V gene's germline CDR1 is MNHEY and CDR2 SMNVEV (reference sequence). The CDR3 runs to 16 residues. V gave up 2 bases and J gave up 1 base, with 9 bases separating them. CDR3 loop: CASSLQFQSYNSPLHF. In DNA, the CDR3 is TGTGCCAGCAGTTTACAGTTTCAGTCCTATAATTCACCCCTCCACTTT.

The chain couples TRBV6-1 to TRBJ2-4, with a weak D call TRBD2 (6 bases). CDR3 length: 16 amino acids. Trimming pared 3 bases from V and 2 bases from J, leaving 14 bases between. The germline gives CDR1 MNHNS, CDR2 SASEGT. In DNA, the CDR3 is TGTGCCAGCAGTGATAGGGACTTACACTCCAAAAACATTCAGTACTTC. Amino acid sequence: CASSDRDLHSKNIQYF.

The chain carries TRBV28 and TRBJ2-1; tentatively, D is TRBD1 (5 bases). The CDR3 loop spans 12 amino acids. Germline CDR1 and CDR2: MDHEN and SYDVKM. Trimming took off 4 bases at V and 9 bases at J, with 10 bases between the two ends. CDR3 nucleotides: TGTGCCAGCAGTTCCAGGGCTTTTGAGCAGTTCTTC. Its protein product is CASSSRAFEQFF.